What follows are 3 T cell receptor beta chains derived from one specimen sequenced in a study of response to subunit inactivated influenza vaccine. TCRdb analysed the RT-PCR reads with MiXCR anew, one entry per CDR3 protein. Of about 500,000 distinct CDR3 sequences listed, approximately 7.3% are singletons. The sample here was PBMCs from blood, taken roughly 24 months after vaccination. Receptors were obtained from a man in his fifties or sixties who received an inactivated influenza vaccine.

This clonotype showed up many times. This chain joins TRBV11-2 and TRBJ2-3; a weak D match, TRBD2 (6 bases). The CDR3 has 14 amino acids. Germline V lookup: CDR1 SGHAT, CDR2 FQNNGV. V was clipped by 3 bases and J by 3 bases, with 10 bases between them. DNA of the CDR3: TGTGCCAGCAGCTTGAACCGGGGGACAGATACGCAGTATTTT. It codes for CASSLNRGTDTQYF. The variable domain in full, with the rest retrieved from reference TRBV11-2 and TRBJ2-3, is EAGVAQSPRYKIIEKRQSVAFWCNPISGHATLYWYQQILGQGPKLLIQFQNNGVVDDSQLPKDRFSAERLKGVDSTLKIQPAKLEDSAVYLCASSLNRGTDTQYFGPGTRLTVL.

In nucleotides, the CDR3 is TGTGCCAGCTCTCTGACCGGGACAGGGGACCACGAGCAGTACTTC. Protein sequence: CASSLTGTGDHEQYF. This chain uses TRBV18 with TRBJ2-7, with 10 bases fitting TRBD1. The CDR3 spans 15 residues. CDR1 and CDR2 from the germline V gene are KGHSH and LQKENI. The junction had 10 bases not matched to a gene; V was cut back by 6 bases and J by 5 bases.

The rearrangement links TRBV27 to TRBJ1-1; D uncertain. The V end was cut by 5 bases, the J end by 0 bases, with 10 bases between. This CDR3 contains 14 residues. The V gene's germline CDR1 is MNHEY and CDR2 SMNVEV (reference sequence). The CDR3 nucleotides are TGTGCCAGCAGTCCCTTCTCCGTGAACACTGAAGCTTTCTTT. Translation gives CASSPFSVNTEAFF.